Listed below are T cell receptor beta chains from one sample, sequenced in a study of blood T cell repertoires in COVID-19. Sequencing was performed with immunoSEQ multiplex PCR; in TCRdb, only in-frame clones are kept and a portion is missing. The sample lists roughly 350,000 clones; roughly 90% were seen once. Input material: peripheral blood. These receptors were taken from a woman in her 70s with COVID-19, enrolled during active disease. Each CDR3 is given with its conserved first and last residue. The D gene is left open where the match is weak. Size values are once, few and many counts, or a class for expanded clones, and some rows have none.

v_call	j_call	d_call	clone_size	cdr3_aa	cdr3_nt
TRBV6-1	TRBJ1-1	TRBD1	-	CASSEARDRGLWSSAFF	TGTGCCAGCAGTGAAGCGCGGGACAGGGGGCTTTGGTCCTCAGCTTTCTTT
TRBV28	TRBJ2-7	-	-	CASSLGPSFYEQYF	TGTGCCAGCAGTTTAGGTCCTAGCTTCTACGAGCAGTACTTC
TRBV27	TRBJ1-1	TRBD1	-	CASTPDRVNTEAFF	TGTGCCAGCACCCCTGACAGGGTGAACACTGAAGCTTTCTTT
TRBV5-1	TRBJ1-5	-	-	CASSPHGGDQPQHF	TGCGCCAGCAGCCCTCACGGGGGGGATCAGCCCCAGCATTTT
TRBV6-5	TRBJ1-5	-	-	CASSPLMGGQPQHF	TGTGCCAGCAGCCCCCTAATGGGGGGTCAGCCCCAGCATTTT
TRBV7-9	TRBJ2-1	TRBD2	-	CASSPTPTSGPYNEQFF	TGTGCCAGCAGCCCCACACCGACTAGCGGACCCTACAATGAGCAGTTCTTC
TRBV9	TRBJ2-1	-	-	CASSVGEGVNEQFF	TGTGCCAGCAGCGTAGGAGAAGGGGTCAATGAGCAGTTCTTC
TRBV18	TRBJ2-7	TRBD1	-	CASSPPTGSYEQYF	TGTGCCAGCTCACCGCCGACAGGGTCCTACGAGCAGTACTTC
TRBV3-1/TRBV3-2	TRBJ1-2	-	few	CASSPQGTGYGYTF	TGTGCCAGCAGCCCCCAGGGTACAGGCTATGGCTACACCTTC
TRBV5-6	TRBJ2-1	TRBD1	-	CASSLGTGGYNEQFF	TGTGCCAGCAGCCTGGGGACAGGGGGGTACAATGAGCAGTTCTTC
TRBV4-1	TRBJ2-1	-	-	CASSRIQGNEQFF	TGCGCCAGCAGCCGAATACAGGGAAATGAGCAGTTCTTC
TRBV24-1	TRBJ1-5	-	-	CATSDLQTDQPQHF	TGTGCCACCAGTGATTTGCAGACAGATCAGCCCCAGCATTTT
TRBV3-1/TRBV3-2	TRBJ1-1	-	-	CASSQGAGSEAFF	TGTGCCAGCAGCCAAGGTGCCGGGTCTGAAGCTTTCTTT
TRBV2	TRBJ2-2	TRBD1	-	CATEGARVTGELFF	TGTGCCACCGAGGGGGCGCGGGTCACCGGGGAGCTGTTTTTT
TRBV5-1	TRBJ1-3	TRBD1	-	CASSLEGASGNTIYF	TGCGCCAGCAGCTTGGAGGGGGCTTCTGGAAACACCATATATTTT
TRBV6-1	TRBJ1-1	-	once	CASSEKGGAAEAFF	TGTGCCAGCAGTGAAAAGGGAGGAGCGGCTGAAGCTTTCTTT
TRBV28	TRBJ1-5	-	-	CATKKPWGGNQPQHF	TGTGCCACCAAGAAGCCCTGGGGGGGGAATCAGCCCCAGCATTTT
TRBV24-1	TRBJ2-1	-	-	CATSDGGYNEQFF	TGTGCCACCAGTGACGGGGGTTACAATGAGCAGTTCTTC
TRBV4-3	TRBJ1-2	-	-	CASSQEQWEANYGYTF	TGCGCCAGCAGCCAAGAACAATGGGAGGCTAACTATGGCTACACCTTC
TRBV24-1	TRBJ1-1	-	once	CATSDLQGTEAFF	TGTGCCACCAGTGATTTACAGGGAACTGAAGCTTTCTTT
TRBV5-1	TRBJ1-2	-	-	CASSLRQSHEINYGYTF	TGCGCCAGCAGCTTGAGACAGTCACACGAAATTAACTATGGCTACACCTTC
TRBV4-1	TRBJ1-2	-	-	CASSPPSWPDYGYTF	TGCGCCAGCAGCCCACCCAGTTGGCCCGACTATGGCTACACCTTC
TRBV19	TRBJ1-2	-	-	CASSIGRRGDGYTF	TGTGCCAGTAGTATAGGAAGAAGGGGTGATGGCTACACCTTC
TRBV2	TRBJ1-5	TRBD1	-	CASSVGQGVDF	TGTGCCAGCAGTGTAGGGCAGGGGGTGGATTTT
TRBV2	TRBJ2-3	TRBD2	-	CASSLSLAGAGDTQYF	TGTGCCAGCAGCCTATCACTAGCGGGGGCGGGAGATACGCAGTATTTT
TRBV10-3	TRBJ2-7	-	-	CAISEGQSSYEQYF	TGTGCCATCAGTGAAGGACAGAGCTCCTACGAGCAGTACTTC
TRBV6-2/TRBV6-3	TRBJ1-4	TRBD1	-	CASSYPGGKALFF	TGTGCCAGCAGTTACCCAGGGGGGAAGGCGCTGTTTTTT
TRBV7-3	TRBJ2-1	TRBD2	-	CASSLSGGGPYNEQFF	TGTGCCAGCAGCTTATCGGGAGGCGGGCCCTACAATGAGCAGTTCTTC
TRBV27	TRBJ2-5	TRBD2	-	CASNRNGGYQETQYF	TGTGCCAGCAACCGAAACGGGGGGTACCAAGAGACCCAGTACTTC
TRBV6-5	TRBJ1-1	-	-	CASSKRGGSEAFF	TGTGCCAGCAGTAAAAGGGGGGGCAGTGAAGCTTTCTTT
TRBV2	TRBJ2-7	-	once	CASSEAPGHTYEQYF	TGTGCCAGCAGTGAAGCGCCGGGACACACCTACGAGCAGTACTTC
TRBV11-3	TRBJ1-6	TRBD1	-	CASSLVPGQVYNSPLHF	TGTGCCAGCAGCTTAGTGCCGGGACAGGTCTATAATTCACCCCTCCACTTT
TRBV7-2	TRBJ1-5	TRBD1	few	CASSIGQGLQPQHF	TGTGCCAGCAGCATAGGACAGGGGCTTCAGCCCCAGCATTTT
TRBV12-3/TRBV12-4	TRBJ1-1	-	-	CASSTLNTEAFF	TGTGCCAGCAGCACATTGAACACTGAAGCTTTCTTT
TRBV7-7	TRBJ2-7	TRBD1	few	CASSARTGAITYEQYF	TGTGCCAGCAGCGCCCGGACAGGGGCCATAACCTACGAGCAGTACTTC
TRBV13	TRBJ1-1	-	-	CASSTGTSMNTEAFF	TGTGCCAGCAGCACCGGGACATCCATGAACACTGAAGCTTTCTTT
TRBV5-1	TRBJ2-5	TRBD1	-	CASSVGQGATQETQYF	TGCGCCAGCAGCGTGGGACAGGGGGCGACCCAAGAGACCCAGTACTTC
TRBV7-9	TRBJ1-4	-	-	CASSVYQGNEKLFF	TGTGCCAGCAGTGTCTACCAGGGTAATGAAAAACTGTTTTTT
TRBV18	TRBJ2-3	TRBD2	-	CASSLTSETSTDTQYF	TGTGCCAGCTCGCTCACTAGCGAAACTAGCACAGATACGCAGTATTTT
TRBV9	TRBJ2-3	-	-	CASIGGGSNTQYF	TGTGCCAGCATTGGGGGGGGCTCGAATACGCAGTATTTT
TRBV27	TRBJ1-5	-	-	CASSLFRGSNQPQHF	TGTGCCAGCAGTTTATTCCGCGGGAGCAATCAGCCCCAGCATTTT
TRBV9	TRBJ2-3	-	-	CASSDPPGVPTDTQYF	TGTGCCAGCAGCGACCCTCCAGGGGTCCCGACAGATACGCAGTATTTT
TRBV2	TRBJ1-1	TRBD1	-	CASSATGSGTEAFF	TGTGCCAGCAGCGCGACAGGGAGCGGCACTGAAGCTTTCTTT
TRBV12-3/TRBV12-4	TRBJ2-1	TRBD1	-	CASSDRGGNEQFF	TGTGCCAGCAGTGACAGGGGGGGAAATGAGCAGTTCTTC
TRBV2	TRBJ1-2	TRBD1	-	CASSESGQGGFGYGYTF	TGTGCCAGCAGTGAATCGGGACAGGGAGGGTTTGGGTATGGCTACACCTTC
TRBV29-1	TRBJ1-1	-	-	CSVNAGNTEAFF	TGCAGCGTTAATGCGGGGAACACTGAAGCTTTCTTT
TRBV27	TRBJ1-5	TRBD1	-	CASSTGGDQPQHF	TGTGCCAGCTCTACAGGGGGCGATCAGCCCCAGCATTTT
TRBV24-1	TRBJ2-7	TRBD1	-	CATSPGTGAYEQYF	TGTGCCACCAGTCCCGGGACAGGGGCCTACGAGCAGTACTTC
TRBV6-5	TRBJ1-2	-	few	CASTPETGFNGYTF	TGTGCCAGCACCCCCGAAACAGGCTTTAACGGCTACACCTTC
TRBV7-9	TRBJ2-1	-	-	CASSLGGRDPKGEQFF	TGTGCCAGCAGCTTAGGAGGCCGGGATCCCAAGGGTGAGCAGTTCTTC
TRBV6-4	TRBJ2-1	TRBD2	-	CASSAEAGAFYNEQFF	TGTGCCAGCAGTGCTGAAGCGGGGGCCTTCTACAATGAGCAGTTCTTC
TRBV18	TRBJ2-7	-	-	CASSPTDSAYEQYF	TGTGCCAGCTCACCCACGGACAGTGCCTACGAGCAGTACTTC
TRBV5-6	TRBJ1-1	TRBD1	-	CASSRGADRAIHEAFF	TGTGCCAGCAGCCGAGGAGCGGACAGGGCCATCCATGAAGCTTTCTTT
TRBV30	TRBJ1-6	-	-	CAGNLLTADSPLHF	TGTGCCGGAAACCTTCTGACAGCCGATTCACCCCTCCACTTT
TRBV30	TRBJ1-2	TRBD1	-	CAFDGTDLGYTF	TGTGCCTTCGACGGGACAGACCTCGGCTACACCTTC
TRBV11-2	TRBJ2-1	TRBD2	-	CASSLSGATYNEQFF	TGTGCCAGCAGCTTAAGCGGGGCTACCTACAATGAGCAGTTCTTC
TRBV7-2	TRBJ2-5	-	-	CASSSQAGRQETQYF	TGTGCCAGCAGCTCCCAGGCGGGACGCCAAGAGACCCAGTACTTC
TRBV3-1/TRBV3-2	TRBJ1-2	TRBD1	once	CASSQAEGAGGYTF	TGTGCCAGCAGCCAAGCGGAGGGGGCTGGAGGCTACACCTTC
TRBV29-1	TRBJ1-4	TRBD1	once	CSASSTGFNEKLFF	TGCAGCGCCTCATCGACAGGGTTTAATGAAAAACTGTTTTTT